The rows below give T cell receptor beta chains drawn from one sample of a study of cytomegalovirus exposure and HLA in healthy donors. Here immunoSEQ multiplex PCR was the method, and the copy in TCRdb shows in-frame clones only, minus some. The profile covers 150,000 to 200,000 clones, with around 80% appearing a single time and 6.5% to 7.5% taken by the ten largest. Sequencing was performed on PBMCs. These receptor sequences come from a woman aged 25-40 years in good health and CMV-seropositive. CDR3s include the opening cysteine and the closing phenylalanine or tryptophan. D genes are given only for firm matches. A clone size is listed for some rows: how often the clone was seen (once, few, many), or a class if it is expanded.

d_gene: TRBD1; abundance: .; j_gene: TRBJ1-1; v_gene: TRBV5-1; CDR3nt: TGCGCCAGCAGCTTTGGGACAGCCACTGAAGCTTTCTTT; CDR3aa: CASSFGTATEAFF
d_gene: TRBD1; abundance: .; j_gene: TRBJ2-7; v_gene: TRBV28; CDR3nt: TGTGCCAGCAGATCCGGGACAGGCCCCTACGAGCAGTACTTC; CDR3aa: CASRSGTGPYEQYF
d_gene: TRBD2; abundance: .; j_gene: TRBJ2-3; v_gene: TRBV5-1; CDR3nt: TGCGCCTGCCGGGCTAGCGGGGGACCAGATACGCAGTATTTT; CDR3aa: CACRASGGPDTQYF
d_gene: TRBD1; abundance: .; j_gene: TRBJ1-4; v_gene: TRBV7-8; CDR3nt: TGTGCCAGCAGCCGGAGACAGGGGGCGCGAGAAAAACTGTTTTTT; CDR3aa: CASSRRQGAREKLFF
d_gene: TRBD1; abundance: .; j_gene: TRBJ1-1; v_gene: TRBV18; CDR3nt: TGTGCCAGCTCACTGACACTCGGACAGGGGAGAACTGAAGCTTTCTTT; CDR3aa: CASSLTLGQGRTEAFF
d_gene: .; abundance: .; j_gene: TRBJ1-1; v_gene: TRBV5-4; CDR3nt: TGTGCCAGTGGCAGGGGAAACACTGAAGCTTTCTTT; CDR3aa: CASGRGNTEAFF
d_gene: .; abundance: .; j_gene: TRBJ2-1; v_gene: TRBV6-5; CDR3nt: TGTGCCAGCAGTTTACTAGCCAGCTACAATGAGCAGTTCTTC; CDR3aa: CASSLLASYNEQFF
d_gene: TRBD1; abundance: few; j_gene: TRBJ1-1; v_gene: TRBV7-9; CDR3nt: TGTGCCAGCAGCTTAGCGGGCAGGGGGTACACTGAAGCTTTCTTT; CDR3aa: CASSLAGRGYTEAFF
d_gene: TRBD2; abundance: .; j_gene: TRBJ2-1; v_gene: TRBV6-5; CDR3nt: TGTGCCAGCGGACGGACTAGCGGGGCCTATGAGCAGTTCTTC; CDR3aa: CASGRTSGAYEQFF
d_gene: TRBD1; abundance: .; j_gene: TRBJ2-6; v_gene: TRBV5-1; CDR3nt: TGCGCCAGCAGCGGTCCGGGACAGGGCCTCTCTGGGGCCAACGTCCTGACTTTC; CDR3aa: CASSGPGQGLSGANVLTF
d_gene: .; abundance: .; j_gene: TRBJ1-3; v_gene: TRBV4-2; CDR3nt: TGTGCCAGCAGCCAAATATCTGGGACAACAGTCCGGCTCAGGGGAAACACCATATATTTT; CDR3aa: CASSQISGTTVRLRGNTIYF
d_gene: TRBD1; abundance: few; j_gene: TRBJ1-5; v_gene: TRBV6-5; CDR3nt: TGTGCCAGCAGTCAAGGGACAGGGTATCAGCCCCAGCATTTT; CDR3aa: CASSQGTGYQPQHF
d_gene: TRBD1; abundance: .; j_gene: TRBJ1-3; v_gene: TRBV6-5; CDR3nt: TGTGCCAGCAGCCGGACAGGCAGGCTCGGAAACACCATATATTTT; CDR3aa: CASSRTGRLGNTIYF
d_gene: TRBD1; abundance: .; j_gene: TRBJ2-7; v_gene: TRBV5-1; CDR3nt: TGCGCCAGCAGCTTAGGGCCACAGGGGGCCTACGAGCAGTACTTC; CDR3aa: CASSLGPQGAYEQYF
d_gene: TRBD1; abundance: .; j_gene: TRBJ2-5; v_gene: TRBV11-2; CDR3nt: TGTGCCAGCAGCTCCTCGGGACAGGGGGAGAGGGAGACCCAGTACTTC; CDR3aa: CASSSSGQGERETQYF
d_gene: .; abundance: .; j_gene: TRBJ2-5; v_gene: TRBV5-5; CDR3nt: TGTGCCAGCAGCCCTCTTACAGGGGGGGAACAAGGGACCCAGTACTTC; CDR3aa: CASSPLTGGEQGTQYF
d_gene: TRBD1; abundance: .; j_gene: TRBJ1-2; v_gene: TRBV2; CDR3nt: TGTGCCAGCAGTGGGACAGGGGGATACTATGGCTACACCTTC; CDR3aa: CASSGTGGYYGYTF
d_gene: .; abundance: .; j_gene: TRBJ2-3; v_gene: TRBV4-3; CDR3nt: TGCGCCAGCAGCCAAGATTATTCGCAGAGGCATACGCAGTATTTT; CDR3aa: CASSQDYSQRHTQYF
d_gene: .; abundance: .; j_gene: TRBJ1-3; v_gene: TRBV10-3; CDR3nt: TGTGCCATCACACCAAACCGGGAGGCAGGAAACACCATATATTTT; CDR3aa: CAITPNREAGNTIYF
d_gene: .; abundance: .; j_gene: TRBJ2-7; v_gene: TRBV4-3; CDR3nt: TGCGCCAGCAGCCAAGATCAGTCTAGCTCCTACGAGCAGTACTTC; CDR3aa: CASSQDQSSSYEQYF
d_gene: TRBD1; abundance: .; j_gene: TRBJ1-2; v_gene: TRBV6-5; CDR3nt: TGTGCCAGCAGTTACTCCCGGGACAGGGGCTATGGCTACACCTTC; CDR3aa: CASSYSRDRGYGYTF
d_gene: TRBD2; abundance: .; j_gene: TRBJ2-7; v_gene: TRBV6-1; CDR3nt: TGTGCCAGCAGCCAAATGGGCGGGGGGATTTACGAGCAGTACTTC; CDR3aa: CASSQMGGGIYEQYF
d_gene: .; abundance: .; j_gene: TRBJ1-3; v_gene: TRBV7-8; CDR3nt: TGTGCCAGCAGCTTAGACAGTTTCTCTGGAAACACCATATATTTT; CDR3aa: CASSLDSFSGNTIYF
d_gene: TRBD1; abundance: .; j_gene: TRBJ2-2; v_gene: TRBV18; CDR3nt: TGTGCCAGCTCACCACGACAGGGGGCGGACGGGGAGCTGTTTTTT; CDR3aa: CASSPRQGADGELFF
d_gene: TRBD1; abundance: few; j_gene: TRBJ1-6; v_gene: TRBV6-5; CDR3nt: TGTGCCAGCAGTGCGGACAGGGGTTCACCCCTCCACTTT; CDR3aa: CASSADRGSPLHF
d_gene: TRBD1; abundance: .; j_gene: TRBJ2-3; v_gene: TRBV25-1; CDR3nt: TGTGCCAGCAGTGCCGACAGGGGGGGCACAGATACGCAGTATTTT; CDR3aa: CASSADRGGTDTQYF
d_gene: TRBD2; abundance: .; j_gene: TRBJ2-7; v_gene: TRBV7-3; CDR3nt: TGTGCCAGCAGCTTAGCCGGTGGGCTAGCGGACTCCTACGAGCAGTACTTC; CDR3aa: CASSLAGGLADSYEQYF
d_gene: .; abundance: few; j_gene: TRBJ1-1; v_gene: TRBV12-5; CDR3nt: TGTGCTAGTGGTTTGGAGCCCGGGGGGAAAGCTTTCTTT; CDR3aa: CASGLEPGGKAFF
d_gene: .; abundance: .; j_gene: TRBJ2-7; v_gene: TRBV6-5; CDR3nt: TGTGCCAGCATCTCCTCCGCGTCCTACGAGCAGTACTTC; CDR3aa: CASISSASYEQYF
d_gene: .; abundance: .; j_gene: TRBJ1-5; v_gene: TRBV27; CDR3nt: TGTGCCAGCAGTTTTCGAGATCAGCCCCAGCATTTT; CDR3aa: CASSFRDQPQHF
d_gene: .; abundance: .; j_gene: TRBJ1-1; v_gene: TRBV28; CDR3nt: TGTGCCAGCAGAGGGGGGGGAGGGAACACTGAAGCTTTCTTT; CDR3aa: CASRGGGGNTEAFF
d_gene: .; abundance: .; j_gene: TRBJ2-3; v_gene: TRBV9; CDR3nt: TGTGCCAGCAGCGTAGTGTCAGGGAGGGGGGATACGCAGTATTTT; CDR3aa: CASSVVSGRGDTQYF
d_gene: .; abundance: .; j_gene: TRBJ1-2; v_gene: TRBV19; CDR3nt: TGTGCCAGTAGTATTGTAGCAGCGAACTATGGCTACACCTTC; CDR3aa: CASSIVAANYGYTF
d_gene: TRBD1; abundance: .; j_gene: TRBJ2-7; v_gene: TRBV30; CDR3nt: TGTGCCTGGACCCTGCGGGACAGGTTCGACGAGCAGTACTTC; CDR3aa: CAWTLRDRFDEQYF
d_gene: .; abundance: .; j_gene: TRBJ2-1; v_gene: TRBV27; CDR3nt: TGTGCCAGCAGTTTATTGCCGGGGGGCATCTCCTACAATGAGCAGTTCTTC; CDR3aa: CASSLLPGGISYNEQFF
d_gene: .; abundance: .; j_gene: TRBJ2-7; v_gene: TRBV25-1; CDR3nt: TGTGCCAGCATTACAGGGACCGTCTACGAGCAGTACTTC; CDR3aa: CASITGTVYEQYF
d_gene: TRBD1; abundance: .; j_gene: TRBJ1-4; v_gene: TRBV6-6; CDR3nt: TGTGCCAGCAGCCGGACAGGGGAGGTCGAAAAACTGTTTTTT; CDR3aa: CASSRTGEVEKLFF
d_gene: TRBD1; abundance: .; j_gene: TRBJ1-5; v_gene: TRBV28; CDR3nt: TGTGCCAGCAGTTCCTGGGGGGACAGGTTAAGCAATCAGCCCCAGCATTTT; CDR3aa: CASSSWGDRLSNQPQHF
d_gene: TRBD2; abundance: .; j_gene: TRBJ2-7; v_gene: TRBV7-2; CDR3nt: TGTGCCAGCAGCCCCCAAGGGGTGCGGGGGGGGGACGAGCAGTACTTC; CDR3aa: CASSPQGVRGGDEQYF
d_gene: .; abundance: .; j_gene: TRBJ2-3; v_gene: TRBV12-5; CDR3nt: TGTGCTAGTGGTCGCGGGCTCTCCACAGATACGCAGTATTTT; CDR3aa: CASGRGLSTDTQYF
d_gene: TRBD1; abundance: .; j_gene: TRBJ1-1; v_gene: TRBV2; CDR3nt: TGTGCCAGCACCCCCCGACAGGGGTCTAGGAACACTGAAGCTTTCTTT; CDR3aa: CASTPRQGSRNTEAFF
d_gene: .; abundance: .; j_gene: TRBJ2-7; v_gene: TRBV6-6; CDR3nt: TGTGCCAGCAGTCCGGGGGGCGAAGGCTCCTACGAGCAGTACTTC; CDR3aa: CASSPGGEGSYEQYF
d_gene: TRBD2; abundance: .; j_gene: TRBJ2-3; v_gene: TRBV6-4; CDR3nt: TGTGCCAGCAGCCAACTAGCGGGGGGGTCAGATACGCAGTATTTT; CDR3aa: CASSQLAGGSDTQYF
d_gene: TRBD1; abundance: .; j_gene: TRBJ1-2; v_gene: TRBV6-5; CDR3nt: TGTGCCAGCAGTACCCGGGACAGGGCGGGCTATGGCTACACCTTC; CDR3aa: CASSTRDRAGYGYTF
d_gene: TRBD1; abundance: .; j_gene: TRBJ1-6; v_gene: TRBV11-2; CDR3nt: TGTGCCAGCAGCGTGACAGGGGGCGGGTCACCCCTCCACTTT; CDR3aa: CASSVTGGGSPLHF
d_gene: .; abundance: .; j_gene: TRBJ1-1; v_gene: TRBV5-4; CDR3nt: TGTGCCAGCAGCTTGGCAGGAATCGGCACTGAAGCTTTCTTT; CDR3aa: CASSLAGIGTEAFF